This T cell receptor beta chain was recovered during a study of shared clonotypes between healthy human individuals. The CDR3 has 15 residues. Germline V gives CDR1 SGHDN, CDR2 FVKESK. V lost 5 bases, J lost 2 bases, and 16 bases lay in between. All participating donors were Caucasian adults from Nashville, Tennessee. TCRdb's table, derived via immunoSEQ multiplex PCR, lists solely in-frame clones and lacks some. The sample holds around 2.5 million clones; under 95% are singletons and the top ten take 0.35% to 0.45%. Notes on the study in general: Several donors showed sharing of about 4.8% of naive CD4 clonotypes. Clonotypes shared by all four donors outscored non-shared clonotypes in generation probability. Sample collection involved blood only; tissue repertoires are likely different.

With respect to this clone: Its antigen is unidentified.

The sequence came from a man aged 18 to 35 in good health. Some clones in this sample may be carry-over from other donors' samples. The V and J genes are TRBV14 and TRBJ2-7; D may be TRBD1 (5 bases). What was sequenced was naive CD4+ T cells from PBMCs. Subset given: CD45RA+ positively selected. The CDR3 sequence is CASSKGVGTTYEQYF. The CDR3 DNA reads as TGTGCCAGCAGCAAAGGGGTGGGAACAACCTACGAGCAGTACTTC. The whole variable domain, remainder taken from reference TRBV14 and TRBJ2-7, is EAGVTQFPSHSVIEKGQTVTLRCDPISGHDNLYWYRRVMGKEIKFLLHFVKESKQDESGMPNNRFLAERTGGTYSTLKVQPAELEDSGVYFCASSKGVGTTYEQYFGPGTRLTVT.